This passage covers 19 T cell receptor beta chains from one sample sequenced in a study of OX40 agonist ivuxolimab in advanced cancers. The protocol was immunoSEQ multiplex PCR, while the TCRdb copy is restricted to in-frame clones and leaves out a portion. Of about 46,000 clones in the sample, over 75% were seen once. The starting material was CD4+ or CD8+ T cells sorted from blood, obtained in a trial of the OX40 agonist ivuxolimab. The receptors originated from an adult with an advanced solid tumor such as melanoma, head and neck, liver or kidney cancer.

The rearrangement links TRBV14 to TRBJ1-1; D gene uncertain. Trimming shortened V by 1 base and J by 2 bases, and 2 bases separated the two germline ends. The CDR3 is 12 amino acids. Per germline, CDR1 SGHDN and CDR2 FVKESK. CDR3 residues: CASSQGNTEAFF. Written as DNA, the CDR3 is TGTGCCAGCAGCCAAGGAAACACTGAAGCTTTCTTT.

The CDR3: CASSLSQVIGELFF. The CDR3 DNA sequence: TGTGCCAGCAGTTTATCCCAGGTTATCGGGGAGCTGTTTTTT. V is TRBV27 and J is TRBJ2-2; no clear D gene. V was trimmed by 0 bases and J by 7 bases, leaving 9 bases between them. This CDR3 region has 14 residues. The V gene's germline CDR1 is MNHEY and CDR2 SMNVEV (reference sequence).

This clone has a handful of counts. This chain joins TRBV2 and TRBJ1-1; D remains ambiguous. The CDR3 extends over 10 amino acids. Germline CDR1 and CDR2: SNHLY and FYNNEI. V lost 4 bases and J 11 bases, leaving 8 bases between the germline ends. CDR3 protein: CASSVGKAFF. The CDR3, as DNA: TGTGCCAGCAGTGTTGGAAAGGCTTTCTTT.

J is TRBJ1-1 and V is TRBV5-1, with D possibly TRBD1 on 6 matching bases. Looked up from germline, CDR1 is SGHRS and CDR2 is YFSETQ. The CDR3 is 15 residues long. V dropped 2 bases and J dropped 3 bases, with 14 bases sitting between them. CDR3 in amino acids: CASSLHRVSDTEAFF. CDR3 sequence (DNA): TGCGCCAGCAGCTTACACAGGGTTTCTGACACTGAAGCTTTCTTT.

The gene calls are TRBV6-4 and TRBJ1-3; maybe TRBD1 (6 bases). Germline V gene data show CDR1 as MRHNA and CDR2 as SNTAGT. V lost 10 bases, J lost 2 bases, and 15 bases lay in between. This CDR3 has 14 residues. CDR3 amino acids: CANRPQGPGNTIYF. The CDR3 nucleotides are TGTGCCAACAGACCACAGGGCCCTGGAAACACCATATATTTT.

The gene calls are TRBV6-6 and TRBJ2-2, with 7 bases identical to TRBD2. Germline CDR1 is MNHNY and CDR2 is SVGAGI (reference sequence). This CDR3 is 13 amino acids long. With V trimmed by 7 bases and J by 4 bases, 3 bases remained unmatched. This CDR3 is CASIGGGTGELFF. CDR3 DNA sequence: TGTGCCAGCATTGGGGGGGGCACCGGGGAGCTGTTTTTT.

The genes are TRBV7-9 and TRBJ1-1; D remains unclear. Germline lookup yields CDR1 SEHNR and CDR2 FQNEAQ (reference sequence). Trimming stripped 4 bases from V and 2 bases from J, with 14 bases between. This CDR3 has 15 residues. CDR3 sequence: CASSSQDGGNTEAFF. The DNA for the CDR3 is TGTGCCAGCAGCTCGCAGGACGGAGGAAACACTGAAGCTTTCTTT.

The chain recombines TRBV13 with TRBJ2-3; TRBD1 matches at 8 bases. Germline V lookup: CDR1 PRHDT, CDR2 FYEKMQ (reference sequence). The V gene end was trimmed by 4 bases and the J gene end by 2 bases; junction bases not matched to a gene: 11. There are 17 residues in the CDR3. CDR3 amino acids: CASSSPPTGGPTDTQYF. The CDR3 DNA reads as TGTGCCAGCAGCTCGCCTCCCACAGGGGGGCCCACAGATACGCAGTATTTT.

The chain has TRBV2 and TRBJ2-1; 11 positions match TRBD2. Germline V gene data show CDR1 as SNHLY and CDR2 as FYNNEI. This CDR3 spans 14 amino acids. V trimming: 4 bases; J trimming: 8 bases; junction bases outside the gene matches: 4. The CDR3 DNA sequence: TGTGCCAGCAGTGCGGGACTAGCGGTAGATGAGCAGTTCTTC. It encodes CASSAGLAVDEQFF.

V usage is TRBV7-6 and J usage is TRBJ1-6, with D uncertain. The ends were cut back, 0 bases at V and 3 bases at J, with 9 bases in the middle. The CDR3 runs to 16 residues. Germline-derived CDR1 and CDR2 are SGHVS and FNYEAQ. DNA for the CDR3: TGTGCCAGCAGCTTAGCGCCGTTTGACTATAATTCACCCCTCCACTTT. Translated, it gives CASSLAPFDYNSPLHF.

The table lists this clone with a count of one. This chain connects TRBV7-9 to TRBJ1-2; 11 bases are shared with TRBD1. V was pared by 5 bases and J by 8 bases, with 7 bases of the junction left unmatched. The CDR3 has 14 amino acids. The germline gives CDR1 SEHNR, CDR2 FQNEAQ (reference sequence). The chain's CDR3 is CASSHGDRGGGYTF. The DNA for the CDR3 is TGTGCCAGCAGCCACGGGGACAGGGGGGGCGGCTACACCTTC.

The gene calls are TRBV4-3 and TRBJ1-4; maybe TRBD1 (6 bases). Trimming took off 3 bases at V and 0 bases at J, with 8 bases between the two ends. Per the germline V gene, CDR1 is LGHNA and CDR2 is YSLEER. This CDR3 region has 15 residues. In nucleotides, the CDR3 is TGCGCCAGCAGCCAGGACAGTTCAACTAATGAAAAACTGTTTTTT. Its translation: CASSQDSSTNEKLFF.

The DNA for the CDR3 is TGTGCCAGCAGTTTCAGCAGGGGGCGAGATGAGCAGTTCTTC. Its protein product is CASSFSRGRDEQFF. The chain is built from TRBV28 and TRBJ2-1; 8 bases align to TRBD1. V lost 3 bases and J lost 8; bases outside the gene matches: 6. The CDR3 spans 14 residues. Germline values: CDR1 MDHEN, CDR2 SYDVKM.

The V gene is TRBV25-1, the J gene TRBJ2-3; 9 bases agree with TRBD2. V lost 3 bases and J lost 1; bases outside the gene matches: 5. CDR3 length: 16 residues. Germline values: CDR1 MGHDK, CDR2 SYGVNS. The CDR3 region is CASSEGTSRGTDTQYF. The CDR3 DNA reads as TGTGCCAGCAGTGAGGGGACTAGCCGCGGCACAGATACGCAGTATTTT.

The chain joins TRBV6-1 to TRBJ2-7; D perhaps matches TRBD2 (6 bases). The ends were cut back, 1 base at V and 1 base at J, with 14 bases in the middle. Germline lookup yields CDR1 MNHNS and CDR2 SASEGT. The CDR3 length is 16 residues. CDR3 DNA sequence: TGTGCCAGCAGTGAAGTCATGGGAGGTCAATCCTACGAGCAGTACGTC. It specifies CASSEVMGGQSYEQYV.

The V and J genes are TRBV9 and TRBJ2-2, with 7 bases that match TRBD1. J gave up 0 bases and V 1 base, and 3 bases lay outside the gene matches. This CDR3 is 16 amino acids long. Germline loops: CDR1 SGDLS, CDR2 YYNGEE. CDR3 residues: CASSVPQGTNTGELFF. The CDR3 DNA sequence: TGTGCCAGCAGCGTACCACAGGGGACGAACACCGGGGAGCTGTTTTTT.

In DNA, the CDR3 is TGTGCCAGCAGCCAAGATAGGAGGGGGCAACAGTACGTC. Encoded protein: CASSQDRRGQQYV. This chain connects TRBV14 to TRBJ2-7; perhaps TRBD1 as D (7 bases). This CDR3 has 13 amino acids. The germline V gene encodes CDR1 SGHDN and CDR2 FVKESK. The V gene lost 0 bases and the J gene lost 10 bases, with 13 bases spanning the gap.

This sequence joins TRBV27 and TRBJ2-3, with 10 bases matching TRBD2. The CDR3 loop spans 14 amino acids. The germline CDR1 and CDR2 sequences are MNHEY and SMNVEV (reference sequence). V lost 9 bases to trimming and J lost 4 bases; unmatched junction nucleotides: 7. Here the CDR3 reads CASRGLAGADTQYF. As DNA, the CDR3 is TGTGCCAGTCGGGGGCTAGCGGGGGCAGATACGCAGTATTTT.

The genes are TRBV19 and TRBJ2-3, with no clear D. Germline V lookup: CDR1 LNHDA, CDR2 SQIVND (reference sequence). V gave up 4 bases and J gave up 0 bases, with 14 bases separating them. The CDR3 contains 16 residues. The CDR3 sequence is CASSTSRRSSTDTQYF. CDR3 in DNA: TGTGCCAGTAGTACCTCCCGACGGTCGAGCACAGATACGCAGTATTTT.